This TCR beta chain comes out of a study of blood T cell repertoires in COVID-19. Authors' data handling: Amplified reference gene primers provided the basis for estimating nucleated cell counts. Sequencing used immunoSEQ multiplex PCR; TCRdb keeps in-frame clones, though not all of them. D and trimming come from the DNA, and the V and J calls and clone size come from that table. The sample contains about 170,000 clones, more than 75% of which appear only once. CDR3 length equals 14 residues. V was pared by 3 bases and J by 2 bases, with 10 bases between. Germline loops: CDR1 SGHDN, CDR2 FVKESK. Individuals aged roughly 18 to 90 years were recruited from about two dozen US areas.

This TCR came from a human donor with acute COVID-19. The donor label of this sample is uncertain. The chain has TRBV14 and TRBJ1-1; D might be TRBD1 (6 bases). What was sequenced was PBMCs or T cells enriched from blood (not recorded which). Here the CDR3 reads CASSHRGPNTEAFF. The CDR3 coding sequence is TGTGCCAGCAGCCACAGGGGACCAAACACTGAAGCTTTCTTT.